This T cell receptor beta chain was obtained from a study of yellow fever vaccine responses in identical twins. This clonotype was counted a few times. Its antigen is not known. Study results and caveats: Twins' vaccine T cell responses were reported to seem partly convergent and partly personalized.

Germline lookup yields CDR1 LNHDA and CDR2 SQIVND (reference sequence). This CDR3 comprises 16 residues. J was trimmed by 2 bases and V by 5 bases; bases with no gene match: 8. TCRdb itself ran the RT-PCR reads through MiXCR, one entry per CDR3 protein. The sample has roughly 6,000 distinct CDR3 sequences; 60% to 70% are singletons. The TCR originated in a woman aged 18 to 35 who received the yellow fever vaccine. The rearrangement uses TRBV19 and TRBJ2-3, with TRBD2 matching 9 bases. Sequencing was performed on T cells from blood (PBMCs), unsorted or a sorted subset (not recorded which), taken before or after yellow fever vaccination (not recorded which). The DNA of the CDR3 is TGTGCCAGTAGTCGACTAGCGGAATCTTTCACAGATACGCAGTATTTT. Translating it yields CASSRLAESFTDTQYF.